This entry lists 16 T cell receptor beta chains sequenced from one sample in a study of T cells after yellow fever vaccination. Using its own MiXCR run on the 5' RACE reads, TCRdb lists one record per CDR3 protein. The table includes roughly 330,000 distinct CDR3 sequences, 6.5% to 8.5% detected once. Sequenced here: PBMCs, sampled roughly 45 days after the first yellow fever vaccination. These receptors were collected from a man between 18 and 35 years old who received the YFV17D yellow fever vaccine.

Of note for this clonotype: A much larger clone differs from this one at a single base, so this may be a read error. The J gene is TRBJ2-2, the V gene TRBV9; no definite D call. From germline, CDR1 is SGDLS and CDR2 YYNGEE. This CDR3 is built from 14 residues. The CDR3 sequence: CTSSLTQFTGELFF. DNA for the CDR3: TGTACCAGCAGCTTGACTCAGTTCACCGGGGAGCTGTTTTTT. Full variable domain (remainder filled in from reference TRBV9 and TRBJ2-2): DSGVTQTPKHLITATGQRVTLRCSPRSGDLSVYWYQQSLDQGLQFLIQYYNGEERAKGNILERFSAQQFPDLHSELNLSSLELGDSALYFCTSSLTQFTGELFFGEGSRLTVL.

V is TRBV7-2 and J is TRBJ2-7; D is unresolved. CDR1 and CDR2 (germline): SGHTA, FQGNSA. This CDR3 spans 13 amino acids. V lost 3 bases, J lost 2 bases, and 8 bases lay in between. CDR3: CASSFTSTYEQYF. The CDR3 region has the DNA TGTGCCAGCAGCTTTACCTCCACCTACGAGCAGTACTTC.

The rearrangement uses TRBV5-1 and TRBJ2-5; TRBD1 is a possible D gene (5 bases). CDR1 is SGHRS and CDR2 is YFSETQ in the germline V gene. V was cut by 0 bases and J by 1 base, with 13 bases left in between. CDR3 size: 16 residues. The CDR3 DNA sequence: TGCGCCAGCAGCTTGGGGCAGGGTCGAGGCCAAGAGACCCAGTACTTC. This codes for CASSLGQGRGQETQYF.

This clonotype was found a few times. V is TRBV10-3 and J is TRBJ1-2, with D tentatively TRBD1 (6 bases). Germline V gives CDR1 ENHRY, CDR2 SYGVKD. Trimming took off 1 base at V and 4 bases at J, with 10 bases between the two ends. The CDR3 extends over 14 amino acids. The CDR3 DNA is TGTGCCATCAGTGAGTTACAGGGTCCCTATGGCTACACCTTC. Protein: CAISELQGPYGYTF.

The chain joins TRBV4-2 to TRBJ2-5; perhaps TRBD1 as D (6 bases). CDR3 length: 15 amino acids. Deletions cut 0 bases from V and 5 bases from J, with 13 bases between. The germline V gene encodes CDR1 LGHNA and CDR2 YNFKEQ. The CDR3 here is CASSQEAARGETQYF. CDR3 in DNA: TGTGCCAGCAGCCAAGAGGCGGCCAGGGGTGAGACCCAGTACTTC.

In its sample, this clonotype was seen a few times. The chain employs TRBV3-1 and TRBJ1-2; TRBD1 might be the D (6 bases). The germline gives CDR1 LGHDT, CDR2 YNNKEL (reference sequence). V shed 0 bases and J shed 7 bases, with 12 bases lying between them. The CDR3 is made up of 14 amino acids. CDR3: CASSQEAGASGYTF. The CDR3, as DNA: TGTGCCAGCAGCCAAGAGGCAGGGGCATCTGGCTACACCTTC.

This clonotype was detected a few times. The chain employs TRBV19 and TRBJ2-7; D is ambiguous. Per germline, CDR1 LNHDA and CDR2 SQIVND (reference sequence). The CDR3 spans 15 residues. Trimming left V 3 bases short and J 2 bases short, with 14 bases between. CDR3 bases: TGTGCCAGTAGTATGTGGTATGGCCTCCCCTACGAGCAGTACTTC. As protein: CASSMWYGLPYEQYF.

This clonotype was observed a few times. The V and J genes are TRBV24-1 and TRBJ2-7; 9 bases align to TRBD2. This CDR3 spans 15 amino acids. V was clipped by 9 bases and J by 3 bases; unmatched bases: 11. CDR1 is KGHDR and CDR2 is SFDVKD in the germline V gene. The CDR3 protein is CATRRRAGGNYEQYV. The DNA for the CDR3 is TGTGCCACCCGGAGACGTGCGGGGGGGAACTACGAGCAGTACGTC.

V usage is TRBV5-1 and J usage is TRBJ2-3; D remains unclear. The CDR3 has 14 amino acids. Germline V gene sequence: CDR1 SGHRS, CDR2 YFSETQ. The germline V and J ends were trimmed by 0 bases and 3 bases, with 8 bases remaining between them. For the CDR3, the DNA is TGCGCCAGCAGCTTGGACCAGTCGACAGATACGCAGTATTTT. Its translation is CASSLDQSTDTQYF. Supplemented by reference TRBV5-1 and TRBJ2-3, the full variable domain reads KAGVTQTPRYLIKTRGQQVTLSCSPISGHRSVSWYQQTPGQGLQFLFEYFSETQRNKGNFPGRFSGRQFSNSRSEMNVSTLELGDSALYLCASSLDQSTDTQYFGPGTRLTVL.

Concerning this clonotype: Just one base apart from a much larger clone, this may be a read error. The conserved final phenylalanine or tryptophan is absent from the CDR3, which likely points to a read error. In nucleotides, the CDR3 is TGCAGCGTTGAAGGCTACCTATACAATGAGCAGTTCTCC. Translating it yields CSVEGYLYNEQFS. The chain links TRBV29-1 to TRBJ2-1; D gene uncertain. Trimming took 1 base from V and 4 from J, leaving 8 bases between them. In germline, CDR1 is SQVTM, CDR2 ANQGSEA. This CDR3 contains 13 residues.

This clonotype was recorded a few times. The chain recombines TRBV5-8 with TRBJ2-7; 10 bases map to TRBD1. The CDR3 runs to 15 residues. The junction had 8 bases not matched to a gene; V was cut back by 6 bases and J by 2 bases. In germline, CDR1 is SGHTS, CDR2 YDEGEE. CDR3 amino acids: CASTHTGTGAYEQYF. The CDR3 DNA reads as TGTGCCAGCACCCATACCGGGACAGGGGCCTACGAGCAGTACTTC.

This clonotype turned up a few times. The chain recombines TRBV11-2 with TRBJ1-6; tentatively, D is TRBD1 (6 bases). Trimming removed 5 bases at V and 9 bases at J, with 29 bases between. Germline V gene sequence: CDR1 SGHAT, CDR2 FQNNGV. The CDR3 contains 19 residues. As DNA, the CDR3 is TGTGCCAGCAGCGACTTATGGAGGTCAGGGGCGTGGGGCGGTTCACCCCTCCACTTT. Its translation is CASSDLWRSGAWGGSPLHF.

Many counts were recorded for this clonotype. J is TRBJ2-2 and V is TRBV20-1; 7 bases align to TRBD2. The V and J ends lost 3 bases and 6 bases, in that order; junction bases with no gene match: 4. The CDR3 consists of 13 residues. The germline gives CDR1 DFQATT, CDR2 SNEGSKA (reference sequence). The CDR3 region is CSASRLAAGELFF. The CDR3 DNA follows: TGCAGTGCTAGCCGGCTAGCGGCCGGGGAGCTGTTTTTT.

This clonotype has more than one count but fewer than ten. CDR3 protein: CASSPFLRGSHYGYTF. CDR3 nucleotides: TGTGCCAGCAGCCCTTTCCTCAGGGGCTCTCACTATGGCTACACCTTC. The chain uses TRBV11-2 and TRBJ1-2, with D perhaps matching TRBD1 (6 bases). Germline V CDR1 and CDR2: SGHAT, FQNNGV. The CDR3 extends over 16 amino acids. Deletions cut 5 bases from V and 3 bases from J, with 19 bases between.

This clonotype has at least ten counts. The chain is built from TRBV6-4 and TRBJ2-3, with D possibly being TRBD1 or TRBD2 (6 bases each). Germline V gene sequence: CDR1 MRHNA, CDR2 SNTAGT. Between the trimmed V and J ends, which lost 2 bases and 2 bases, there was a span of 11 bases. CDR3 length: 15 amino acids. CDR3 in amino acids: CASSDNGGATDTQYF. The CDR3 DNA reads TGTGCCAGCAGTGACAACGGGGGCGCCACAGATACGCAGTATTTT.

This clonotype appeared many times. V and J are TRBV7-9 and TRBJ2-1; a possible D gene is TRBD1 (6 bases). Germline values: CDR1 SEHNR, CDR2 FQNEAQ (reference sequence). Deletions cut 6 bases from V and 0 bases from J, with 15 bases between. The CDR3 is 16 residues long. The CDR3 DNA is TGTGCCAGCAGTCACAGACCGGACAGCTCCTACAATGAGCAGTTCTTC. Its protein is CASSHRPDSSYNEQFF.